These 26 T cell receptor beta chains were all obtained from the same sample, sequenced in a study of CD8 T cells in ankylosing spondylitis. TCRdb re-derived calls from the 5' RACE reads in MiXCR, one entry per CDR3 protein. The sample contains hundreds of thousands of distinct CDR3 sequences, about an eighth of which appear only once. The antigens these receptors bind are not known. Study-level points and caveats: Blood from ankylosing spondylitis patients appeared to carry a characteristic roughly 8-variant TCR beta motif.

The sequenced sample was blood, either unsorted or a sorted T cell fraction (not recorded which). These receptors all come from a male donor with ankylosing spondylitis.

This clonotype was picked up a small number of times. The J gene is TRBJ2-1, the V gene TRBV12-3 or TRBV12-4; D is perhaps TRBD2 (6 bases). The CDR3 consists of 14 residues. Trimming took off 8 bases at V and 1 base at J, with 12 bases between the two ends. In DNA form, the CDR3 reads TGTGCCAGCGTCCCGAGCGGGTCCTACAATGAGCAGTTCTTC. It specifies CASVPSGSYNEQFF.

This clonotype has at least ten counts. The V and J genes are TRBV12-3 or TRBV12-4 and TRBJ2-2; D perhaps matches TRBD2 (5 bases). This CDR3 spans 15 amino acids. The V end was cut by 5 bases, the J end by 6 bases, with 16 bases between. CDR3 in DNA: TGTGCCAGCAGTCCCCGAGGGTTTAGGGCCGGGGAGCTGTTTTTT. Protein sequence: CASSPRGFRAGELFF.

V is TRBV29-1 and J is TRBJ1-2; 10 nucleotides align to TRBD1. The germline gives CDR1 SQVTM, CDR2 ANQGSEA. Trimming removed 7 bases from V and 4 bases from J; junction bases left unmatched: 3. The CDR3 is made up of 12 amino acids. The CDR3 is CSGGTGAYGYTF. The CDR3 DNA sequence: TGCAGCGGTGGGACAGGGGCCTATGGCTACACCTTC.

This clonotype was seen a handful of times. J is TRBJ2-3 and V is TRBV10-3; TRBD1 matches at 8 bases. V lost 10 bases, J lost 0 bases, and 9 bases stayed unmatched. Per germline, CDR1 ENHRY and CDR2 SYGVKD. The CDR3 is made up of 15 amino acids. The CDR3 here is CATAPGQASTDTQYF. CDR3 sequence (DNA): TGTGCCACCGCCCCGGGACAGGCTAGCACAGATACGCAGTATTTT.

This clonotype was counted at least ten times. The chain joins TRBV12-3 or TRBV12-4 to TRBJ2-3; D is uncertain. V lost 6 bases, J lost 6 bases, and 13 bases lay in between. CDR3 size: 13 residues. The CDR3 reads CASRPFVRDTQYF. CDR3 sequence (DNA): TGTGCCAGCAGACCCTTCGTTCGGGATACGCAGTATTTT.

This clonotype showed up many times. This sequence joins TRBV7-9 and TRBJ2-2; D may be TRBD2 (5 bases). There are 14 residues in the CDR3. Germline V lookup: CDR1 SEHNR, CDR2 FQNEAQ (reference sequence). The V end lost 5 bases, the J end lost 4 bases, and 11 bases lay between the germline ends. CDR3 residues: CASSMTRGTGELFF. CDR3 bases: TGTGCCAGCAGCATGACACGGGGCACCGGGGAGCTGTTTTTT.

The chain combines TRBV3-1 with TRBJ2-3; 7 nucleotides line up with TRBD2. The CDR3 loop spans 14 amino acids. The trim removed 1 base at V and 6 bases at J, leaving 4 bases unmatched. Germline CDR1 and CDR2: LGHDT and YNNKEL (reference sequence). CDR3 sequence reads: CASSQGEGTDTQYF. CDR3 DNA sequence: TGTGCCAGCAGCCAAGGGGAGGGGACTGATACGCAGTATTTT.

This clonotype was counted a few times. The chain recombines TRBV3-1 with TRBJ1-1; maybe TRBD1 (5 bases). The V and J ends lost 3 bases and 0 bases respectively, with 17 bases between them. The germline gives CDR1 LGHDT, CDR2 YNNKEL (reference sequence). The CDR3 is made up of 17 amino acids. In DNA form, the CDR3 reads TGTGCCAGCAGCCAGGAGGGACTCAAGAAAATGAACACTGAAGCTTTCTTT. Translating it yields CASSQEGLKKMNTEAFF.

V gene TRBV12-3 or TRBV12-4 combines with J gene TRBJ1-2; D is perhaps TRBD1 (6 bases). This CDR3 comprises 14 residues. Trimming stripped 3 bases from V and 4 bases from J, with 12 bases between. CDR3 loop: CASSFRGGGYGYTF. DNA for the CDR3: TGTGCCAGCAGTTTTCGGGGGGGCGGCTATGGCTACACCTTC.

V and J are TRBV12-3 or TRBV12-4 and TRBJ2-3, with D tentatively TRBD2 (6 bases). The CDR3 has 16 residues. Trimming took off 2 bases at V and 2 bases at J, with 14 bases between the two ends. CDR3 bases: TGTGCCAGCAGTTTATCTCCGGGAGTGGTCACAGATACGCAGTATTTT. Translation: CASSLSPGVVTDTQYF.

The chain's CDR3 is CASSATGVTGELFF. As DNA, the CDR3 is TGTGCCAGCAGTGCGACAGGGGTCACCGGGGAGCTGTTTTTT. This chain joins TRBV12-3 or TRBV12-4 and TRBJ2-2, with 8 positions matching TRBD1. V dropped 5 bases and J dropped 4; count of bases not matched to a gene: 3. The CDR3 runs to 14 residues.

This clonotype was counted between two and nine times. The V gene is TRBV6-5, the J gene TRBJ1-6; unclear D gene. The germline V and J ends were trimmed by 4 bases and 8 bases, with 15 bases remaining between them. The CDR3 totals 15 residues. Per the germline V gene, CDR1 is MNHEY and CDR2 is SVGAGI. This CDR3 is CASSSLRVRDSPLHF. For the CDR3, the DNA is TGTGCCAGCAGTTCCTTAAGGGTTCGTGATTCACCCCTCCACTTT.

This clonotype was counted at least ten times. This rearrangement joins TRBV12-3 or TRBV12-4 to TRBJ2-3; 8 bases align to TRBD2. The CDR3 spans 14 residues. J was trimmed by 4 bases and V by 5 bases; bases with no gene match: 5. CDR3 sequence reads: CASSGAGASDTQYF. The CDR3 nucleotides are TGTGCCAGCAGTGGAGCGGGAGCCTCAGATACGCAGTATTTT.

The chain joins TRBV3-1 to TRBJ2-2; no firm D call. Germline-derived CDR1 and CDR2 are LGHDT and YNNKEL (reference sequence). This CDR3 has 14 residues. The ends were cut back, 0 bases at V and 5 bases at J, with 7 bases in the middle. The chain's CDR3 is CASSQEFGTGELFF. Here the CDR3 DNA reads TGTGCCAGCAGCCAAGAGTTCGGGACCGGGGAGCTGTTTTTT.

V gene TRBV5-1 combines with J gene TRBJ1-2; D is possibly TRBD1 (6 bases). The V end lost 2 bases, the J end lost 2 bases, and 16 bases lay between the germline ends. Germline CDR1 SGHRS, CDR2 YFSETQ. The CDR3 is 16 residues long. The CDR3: CASSLLQGEGNYGYTF. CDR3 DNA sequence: TGCGCCAGCAGCTTACTACAGGGTGAGGGAAACTATGGCTACACCTTC.

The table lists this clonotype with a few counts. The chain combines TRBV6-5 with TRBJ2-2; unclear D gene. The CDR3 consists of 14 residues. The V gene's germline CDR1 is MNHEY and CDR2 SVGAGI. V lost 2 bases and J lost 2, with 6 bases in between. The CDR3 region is CASSYLINTGELFF. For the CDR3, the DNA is TGTGCCAGCAGTTACCTCATAAACACCGGGGAGCTGTTTTTT.

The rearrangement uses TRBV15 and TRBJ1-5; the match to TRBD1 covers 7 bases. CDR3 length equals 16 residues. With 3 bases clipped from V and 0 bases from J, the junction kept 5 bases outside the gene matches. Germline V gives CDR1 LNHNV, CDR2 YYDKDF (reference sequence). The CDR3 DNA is TGTGCCACCAGCAGGAAGGGGGCTCATAGCAATCAGCCCCAGCATTTT. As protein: CATSRKGAHSNQPQHF. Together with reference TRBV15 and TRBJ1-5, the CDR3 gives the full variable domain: DAMVIQNPRYQVTQFGKPVTLSCSQTLNHNVMYWYQQKSSQAPKLLFHYYDKDFNNEADTPDNFQSRRPNTSFCFLDIRSPGLGDTAMYLCATSRKGAHSNQPQHFGDGTRLSIL.

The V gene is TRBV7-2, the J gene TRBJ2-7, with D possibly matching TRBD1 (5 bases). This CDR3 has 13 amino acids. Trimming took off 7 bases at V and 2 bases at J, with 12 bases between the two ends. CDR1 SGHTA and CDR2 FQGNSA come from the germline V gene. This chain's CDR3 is CASTWGLTYEQYF. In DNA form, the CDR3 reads TGTGCCAGCACCTGGGGCCTTACCTACGAGCAGTACTTC.

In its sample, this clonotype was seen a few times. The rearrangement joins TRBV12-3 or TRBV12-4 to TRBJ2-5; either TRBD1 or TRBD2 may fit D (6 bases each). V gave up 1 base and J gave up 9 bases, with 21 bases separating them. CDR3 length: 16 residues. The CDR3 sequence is CASSLDRAGNGKAQYF. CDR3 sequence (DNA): TGTGCCAGCAGTTTAGACAGGGCGGGAAACGGTAAGGCCCAGTACTTC.

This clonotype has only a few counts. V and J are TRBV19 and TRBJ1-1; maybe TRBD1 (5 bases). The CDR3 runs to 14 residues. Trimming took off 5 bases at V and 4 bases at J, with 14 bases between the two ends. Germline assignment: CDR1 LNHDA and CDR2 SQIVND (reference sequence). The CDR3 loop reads CASSSEGLGTEAFF. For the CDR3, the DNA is TGTGCCAGTAGTTCGGAGGGGTTGGGCACTGAAGCTTTCTTT.

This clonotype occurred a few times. Here the CDR3 reads CASKPRTGVNEQYF. For the CDR3, the DNA is TGTGCCAGCAAACCGCGGACAGGGGTGAACGAGCAGTACTTC. The V gene is TRBV19, the J gene TRBJ2-7, with 9 bases fitting TRBD1. The CDR3 length is 14 residues. Germline V lookup: CDR1 LNHDA, CDR2 SQIVND (reference sequence). Trimming removed 9 bases from V and 5 bases from J; junction bases left unmatched: 11.

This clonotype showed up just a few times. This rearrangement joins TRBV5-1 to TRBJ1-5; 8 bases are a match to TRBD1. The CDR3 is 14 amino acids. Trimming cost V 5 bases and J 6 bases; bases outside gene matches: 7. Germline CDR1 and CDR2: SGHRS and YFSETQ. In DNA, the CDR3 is TGCGCCAGCAGTCCAGGGGGCGCAGGTCAGCCCCAGCATTTT. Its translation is CASSPGGAGQPQHF.

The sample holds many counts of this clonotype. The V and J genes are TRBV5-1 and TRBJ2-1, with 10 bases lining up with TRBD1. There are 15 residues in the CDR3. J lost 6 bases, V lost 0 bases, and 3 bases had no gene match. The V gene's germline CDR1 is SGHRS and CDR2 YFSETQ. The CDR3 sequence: CASSLAGTGANEQFF. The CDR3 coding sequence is TGCGCCAGCAGCTTGGCCGGGACAGGGGCCAATGAGCAGTTCTTC.

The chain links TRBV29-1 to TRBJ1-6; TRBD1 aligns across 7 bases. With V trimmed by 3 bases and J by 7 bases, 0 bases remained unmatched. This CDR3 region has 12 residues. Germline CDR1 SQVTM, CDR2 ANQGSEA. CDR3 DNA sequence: TGCAGCGTTGACAGGGGGAATTCACCCCTCCACTTT. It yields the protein CSVDRGNSPLHF.

The CDR3: CASSLGGKYEKLFF. CDR3 DNA sequence: TGTGCCAGCAGCTTAGGAGGGAAATATGAAAAACTGTTTTTT. The V call is TRBV7-9, the J call TRBJ1-4; D gene uncertain. The CDR3 spans 14 residues. V lost 1 base, J lost 6 bases, and 9 bases lay in between. Germline CDR1 reads SEHNR; CDR2 reads FQNEAQ (reference sequence).

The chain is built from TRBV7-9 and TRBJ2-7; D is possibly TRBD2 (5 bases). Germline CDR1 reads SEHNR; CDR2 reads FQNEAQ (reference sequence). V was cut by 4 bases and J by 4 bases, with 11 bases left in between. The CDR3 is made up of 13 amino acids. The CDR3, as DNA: TGTGCCAGCAGCTCCGGGAAGTTGTACGAGCAGTACTTC. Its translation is CASSSGKLYEQYF.